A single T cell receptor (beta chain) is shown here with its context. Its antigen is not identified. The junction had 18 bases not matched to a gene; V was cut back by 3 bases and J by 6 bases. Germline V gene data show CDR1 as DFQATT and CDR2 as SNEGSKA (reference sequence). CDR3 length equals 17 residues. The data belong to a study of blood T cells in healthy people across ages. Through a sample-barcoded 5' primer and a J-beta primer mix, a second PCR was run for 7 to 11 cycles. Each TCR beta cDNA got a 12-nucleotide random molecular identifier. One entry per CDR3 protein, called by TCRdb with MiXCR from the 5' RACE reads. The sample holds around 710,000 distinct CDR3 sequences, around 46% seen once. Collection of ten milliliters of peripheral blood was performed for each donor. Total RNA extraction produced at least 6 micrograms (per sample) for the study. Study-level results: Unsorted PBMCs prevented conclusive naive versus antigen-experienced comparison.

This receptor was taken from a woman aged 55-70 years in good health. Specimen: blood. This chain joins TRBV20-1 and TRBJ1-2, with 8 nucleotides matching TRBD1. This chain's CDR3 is CSASEFLAGQGINGYTF. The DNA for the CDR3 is TGCAGTGCTAGTGAGTTCCTGGCCGGACAGGGTATTAATGGCTACACCTTC.